In this sample, the clone carrying this T cell receptor beta chain turned up once. The cohort comprised adults aged about 18 to 100 years residing in approximately 25 US areas. Trimming cost V 4 bases and J 7 bases, with 13 bases left between them. This CDR3 is 13 amino acids long. Germline V gene lookup returns CDR1 MNHEY and CDR2 SVGAGI. The data are from a study of blood T cell repertoires in COVID-19. Original data processing: From reference gene primer amplification, estimates of nucleated cell counts were derived. Only in-frame clones appear in the TCRdb table, and some are missing; sequencing was by immunoSEQ multiplex PCR. V, J and clone size reflect that table, while D and trimming were determined from the DNA. The sample lists 250,000 to 300,000 clones, about nine tenths seen once, with about 16% in the top ten.

Material for sequencing was PBMCs or T cells enriched from blood (not recorded which). V is TRBV6-5 and J is TRBJ1-1; D remains ambiguous. The source is a young man who had recovered from COVID-19. The CDR3 spells CASSLLGVVEAFF. CDR3 bases: TGTGCCAGCAGTTTATTGGGAGTCGTTGAAGCTTTCTTT.